This TCR beta chain was obtained from a study of T cells after yellow fever vaccination. The CDR3 loop spans 12 amino acids. CDR1 and CDR2 (germline): MNHNY, SVGAGI (reference sequence). Between the trimmed V and J ends, which lost 5 bases and 3 bases, there was a span of 8 bases. One entry per CDR3 protein, called by TCRdb with MiXCR from the 5' RACE reads. The table includes some 350,000 distinct CDR3 sequences, around a tenth detected once. Findings and limits, study-wide: By day 5 rather than day 15, the secondary response had peaked, though it was weaker.

In this sample, this clonotype turned up a few times. Its antigen remains unknown. The sequencing used PBMCs, collected on the day of the first yellow fever vaccination. This TCR was sampled from a young man who received the YFV17D yellow fever vaccine. The chain links TRBV6-6 to TRBJ2-7, with TRBD1 as a possible D gene (5 bases). CDR3 region: CASSQGFYEQYV. The CDR3 coding sequence is TGTGCCAGCAGTCAGGGATTCTACGAGCAGTACGTC.